These 24 T cell receptor beta chains were sequenced from one sample in a study of blood T cell repertoires in COVID-19 (dated by TCRdb to 2020 to 2022). Library creation used the immunoSEQ multiplex PCR assay. In TCRdb, the immuneACCESS table is reduced to in-frame sequences with V and J assigned. These tables do not hold every clone; where another copy was compared, an unresolved V gene accounts for under half, and the others remain unexplained. The sample records 76,000 or so clones, more than 65% of which are singletons. The ten biggest clones cover 8.5% to 14% of the sample. The specimen sequenced was peripheral blood. Receptor source: a middle-aged man with acute or convalescent COVID-19.

V is TRBV7-3 and J is TRBJ2-2, with 9 bases identical to TRBD1. The J segment lost 5 bases and the V segment lost 3 bases, leaving 4 bases of the junction unmatched. Germline CDR1 SGHTA, CDR2 FQGTGA. This CDR3 has 15 residues. CDR3 sequence (DNA): TGTGCCAGCAGCTTTGACAGGGGGTCTACCGGGGAGCTGTTTTTT. It encodes CASSFDRGSTGELFF.

This rearrangement joins TRBV4-3 to TRBJ2-3; TRBD1 matches 8 bases. V shed 0 bases, J shed 1 base, and the junction held 6 bases outside the gene matches. Germline lookup yields CDR1 LGHNA and CDR2 YSLEER. This CDR3 spans 17 amino acids. CDR3: CASSQEVATGGTDTQYF. CDR3 in DNA: TGCGCCAGCAGCCAAGAGGTGGCGACAGGGGGCACAGATACGCAGTATTTT.

The chain joins TRBV10-2 to TRBJ1-2; 8 bases align to TRBD1. The CDR3 extends over 14 amino acids. Germline CDR1 is WSHSY and CDR2 is SAAADI. Germline trimming cut 7 bases from V and 8 bases from J; bases unmatched to any gene: 12. The CDR3 loop is CASTQGAGGGGYTF. The DNA of the CDR3 is TGCGCCAGCACCCAGGGGGCTGGGGGGGGCGGCTACACCTTC.

This clone turned up a few times. The chain joins TRBV6-5 to TRBJ1-1; D gene ambiguous. V lost 7 bases and J 1 base, leaving 16 bases between the germline ends. Germline V gene sequence: CDR1 MNHEY, CDR2 SVGAGI. The CDR3 spans 15 residues. The DNA for the CDR3 is TGTGCCAGCATCTCCCTCAGCGGCTCGAACACTGAAGCTTTCTTT. This translates into CASISLSGSNTEAFF.

CDR3 sequence: CALAQGGTYEQYF. The CDR3 DNA follows: TGTGCCTTAGCCCAAGGGGGAACCTACGAGCAGTACTTC. V usage is TRBV5-4 and J usage is TRBJ2-7; possible D gene TRBD1, 6 bases. Germline V gene lookup returns CDR1 SGHNT and CDR2 YYREEE (reference sequence). The germline V and J ends were trimmed by 10 bases and 2 bases, with 16 bases remaining between them. The CDR3 length is 13 residues.

The V call is TRBV7-9, the J call TRBJ2-1, with 14 bases identical to TRBD2. The CDR3 is 15 amino acids. Germline V CDR1 and CDR2: SEHNR, FQNEAQ (reference sequence). The V and J ends lost 0 bases and 12 bases, in that order; junction bases with no gene match: 4. The CDR3 loop is CASSLAGLAGDRQFF. The CDR3 nucleotides read TGTGCCAGCAGCTTAGCGGGACTAGCGGGAGACCGGCAGTTCTTC.

Concerning this clone itself: The sample holds other DNA sequences that translate to the same CDR3. The CDR3 here is CASSLVGGSYEQYF. The CDR3 bases are TGCGCCAGCAGCTTGGTGGGGGGGTCCTACGAGCAGTACTTC. The V and J genes are TRBV5-1 and TRBJ2-7; the match to TRBD2 covers 7 bases. V lost 0 bases and J lost 1; bases outside the gene matches: 1. The CDR3 covers 14 residues. The germline CDR1 and CDR2 sequences are SGHRS and YFSETQ.

V gene TRBV7-9 combines with J gene TRBJ1-1, with 8 bases aligning to TRBD1. After removal of 4 bases from V and 1 base from J, the junction contained 8 bases not matched to a gene. CDR1 is SEHNR, CDR2 FQNEAQ, per germline (reference sequence). The CDR3 has 16 amino acids. In nucleotides, the CDR3 is TGTGCCAGCAGCTCCCCCACACAGGGGGAGAACACTGAAGCTTTCTTT. It encodes CASSSPTQGENTEAFF.

The chain recombines TRBV5-1 with TRBJ2-5; possible D gene TRBD1, 5 bases. Deletions cut 5 bases from V and 5 bases from J, with 7 bases between. Germline V CDR1 and CDR2: SGHRS, YFSETQ. There are 11 residues in the CDR3. The DNA for the CDR3 is TGCGCCAGCAGTCCAGGGGAGACCCAGTACTTC. The encoded protein is CASSPGETQYF.

The chain joins TRBV9 to TRBJ2-7, with TRBD1 matching over 8 bases. The CDR3 totals 15 residues. V was clipped by 3 bases and J by 1 base; unmatched bases: 6. Germline values: CDR1 SGDLS, CDR2 YYNGEE. CDR3 sequence (DNA): TGTGCCAGCAGCGCCGGACAGGGATGGTCCTACGAGCAGTACTTC. This codes for CASSAGQGWSYEQYF.

CDR3 coding DNA: TGTGCCAGCAGCTTAGAACGGCCTCGCGGCTCCTATAATTCACCCCTCCACTTT. Its protein is CASSLERPRGSYNSPLHF. The rearrangement links TRBV7-2 to TRBJ1-6; D not certain. This CDR3 region has 18 residues. Germline CDR1 is SGHTA and CDR2 is FQGNSA. Trimming pared 1 base from V and 0 bases from J, leaving 13 bases between.

About this clone itself: A read error may account for a junction end that differs from germline. This CDR3 is also generated by other DNA sequences in the sample. This sequence joins TRBV29-1 and TRBJ1-1, with D possibly being TRBD1 (5 bases). CDR3 size: 13 residues. Germline V gives CDR1 SQVTM, CDR2 ANQGSEA. The CDR3: CSVETVMNTEAFF. The DNA of the CDR3 is TGCAGCGTCGAGACAGTAATGAACACTGAAGCCTTCTTT.

J is TRBJ2-5 and V is TRBV19; D ambiguous. Per the germline V gene, CDR1 is LNHDA and CDR2 is SQIVND (reference sequence). The CDR3 is 11 residues long. Trimming cost V 7 bases and J 10 bases, with 13 bases left between them. Written as DNA, the CDR3 is TGTGCCAGTAATGCTGACATCGACCAGTACTTC. This translates into CASNADIDQYF. Supplemented by reference TRBV19 and TRBJ2-5, the full variable domain reads DGGITQSPKYLFRKEGQNVTLSCEQNLNHDAMYWYRQDPGQGLRLIYYSQIVNDFQKGDIAEGYSVSREKKESFPLTVTSAQKNPTAFYLCASNADIDQYFGPGTRLLVL.

V is TRBV29-1 and J is TRBJ2-7; TRBD1 matches at 7 bases. This CDR3 has 13 residues. Germline loops: CDR1 SQVTM, CDR2 ANQGSEA. V shed 0 bases, J shed 2 bases, and the junction held 1 base outside the gene matches. The CDR3 nucleotides read TGCAGCGTTGAAGAGGACAGGACCTACGAGCAGTACTTC. It codes for CSVEEDRTYEQYF.

The chain employs TRBV27 and TRBJ1-1, with D perhaps TRBD1 (6 bases). V lost 3 bases, J lost 5 bases, and 13 bases lay in between. The CDR3 is 14 residues long. CDR1 and CDR2 (germline): MNHEY, SMNVEV (reference sequence). In nucleotides, the CDR3 is TGTGCCAGCAGTTTCCACAGGGATCGGACTGAAGCTTTCTTT. Amino acids: CASSFHRDRTEAFF.

This clone was recorded a few times. The V and J genes are TRBV18 and TRBJ1-4, with a possible D match to TRBD1 (5 bases). CDR3 length: 16 amino acids. CDR1 and CDR2 (germline): KGHSH, LQKENI. V was cut by 3 bases and J by 3 bases, with 14 bases left in between. The CDR3 loop reads CASSPGQGVPNEKLFF. Written as DNA, the CDR3 is TGTGCCAGCTCACCGGGCCAGGGCGTGCCTAATGAAAAACTGTTTTTT.

This clone was counted once. V gene TRBV7-2 combines with J gene TRBJ2-1; D perhaps matches TRBD2 (6 bases). CDR3 length: 14 amino acids. Deletions cut 1 base from V and 8 bases from J, with 12 bases between. The germline V gene encodes CDR1 SGHTA and CDR2 FQGNSA. Here the CDR3 DNA reads TGTGCCAGCAGCTTAGTTGGGGGGTATGATGAGCAGTTCTTC. This sequence encodes CASSLVGGYDEQFF.

V is TRBV5-1 and J is TRBJ2-1; the match to TRBD2 covers 7 bases. Germline-derived CDR1 and CDR2 are SGHRS and YFSETQ. Trimming took 0 bases from V and 4 from J; bases not matched to a gene: 10. The CDR3 is 17 residues long. The CDR3: CASSLGHAGVRYNEQFF. Here the CDR3 DNA reads TGCGCCAGCAGCTTGGGACATGCGGGAGTCAGGTACAATGAGCAGTTCTTC.

The rearrangement uses TRBV6-5 and TRBJ1-1, with 10 bases aligning to TRBD1. CDR3 length: 15 amino acids. The germline CDR1 and CDR2 sequences are MNHEY and SVGAGI. V lost 5 bases to trimming and J lost 1 base; unmatched junction nucleotides: 4. In nucleotides, the CDR3 is TGTGCCAGCAGTCCCCGGGACAGGGGGAACACTGAAGCTTTCTTT. Its translation is CASSPRDRGNTEAFF.

This clone has only one observation. The CDR3 protein is CASRGDSGTQSSLQQPQHF. As DNA, the CDR3 is TGTGCCAGCAGAGGAGATTCCGGGACACAGTCATCCCTCCAGCAGCCCCAGCATTTT. The rearrangement joins TRBV2 to TRBJ1-5; a possible D gene is TRBD1 (6 bases). V lost 6 bases to trimming and J lost 7 bases, with 31 bases between them. CDR3 size: 19 residues. Germline V gene lookup returns CDR1 SNHLY and CDR2 FYNNEI. Based on the CDR3 plus reference TRBV2 and TRBJ1-5, the full variable domain is EPEVTQTPSHQVTQMGQEVILRCVPISNHLYFYWYRQILGQKVEFLVSFYNNEISEKSEIFDDQFSVERPDGSNFTLKIRSTKLEDSAMYFCASRGDSGTQSSLQQPQHFGDGTRLSIL.

This CDR3 reads CASGQGARDTQYF. As DNA, the CDR3 is TGTGCCAGTGGACAGGGGGCTAGAGATACGCAGTATTTT. J is TRBJ2-3 and V is TRBV19; 11 bases align to TRBD1. This CDR3 contains 13 residues. Germline V lookup: CDR1 LNHDA, CDR2 SQIVND (reference sequence). J was trimmed by 5 bases and V by 8 bases; bases with no gene match: 3. Full variable domain (outside the CDR3, taken from reference TRBV19 and TRBJ2-3): DGGITQSPKYLFRKEGQNVTLSCEQNLNHDAMYWYRQDPGQGLRLIYYSQIVNDFQKGDIAEGYSVSREKKESFPLTVTSAQKNPTAFYLCASGQGARDTQYFGPGTRLTVL.

The table lists this clone with a count of one. This chain connects TRBV15 to TRBJ1-1, with a tentative D call TRBD1 (6 bases). V dropped 3 bases and J dropped 2 bases, with 10 bases sitting between them. Germline CDR1 and CDR2: LNHNV and YYDKDF (reference sequence). CDR3 length: 14 residues. CDR3 DNA: TGTGCCACCAGCAGGACAGGTTTTAACACTGAAGCTTTCTTT. Protein sequence: CATSRTGFNTEAFF.

The chain has TRBV12-5 and TRBJ1-2; TRBD1 matches at 8 bases. Germline CDR1 and CDR2: LGHNT and FRNRAP. The CDR3 sequence is 13 residues long. With V trimmed by 5 bases and J by 4 bases, 3 bases remained unmatched. This CDR3 is CASGEGQVYGYTF. The CDR3 region has the DNA TGTGCTAGTGGTGAGGGACAGGTCTATGGCTACACCTTC.

CDR3: CASTSGLEGGAFF. The CDR3 DNA sequence: TGTGCCAGCACCTCGGGGCTGGAAGGGGGAGCTTTCTTT. The gene calls are TRBV7-9 and TRBJ1-1; TRBD1 might be the D (6 bases). The CDR3 sequence is 13 residues long. The V end was cut by 7 bases, the J end by 10 bases, with 19 bases between. Germline V gene sequence: CDR1 SEHNR, CDR2 FQNEAQ (reference sequence).